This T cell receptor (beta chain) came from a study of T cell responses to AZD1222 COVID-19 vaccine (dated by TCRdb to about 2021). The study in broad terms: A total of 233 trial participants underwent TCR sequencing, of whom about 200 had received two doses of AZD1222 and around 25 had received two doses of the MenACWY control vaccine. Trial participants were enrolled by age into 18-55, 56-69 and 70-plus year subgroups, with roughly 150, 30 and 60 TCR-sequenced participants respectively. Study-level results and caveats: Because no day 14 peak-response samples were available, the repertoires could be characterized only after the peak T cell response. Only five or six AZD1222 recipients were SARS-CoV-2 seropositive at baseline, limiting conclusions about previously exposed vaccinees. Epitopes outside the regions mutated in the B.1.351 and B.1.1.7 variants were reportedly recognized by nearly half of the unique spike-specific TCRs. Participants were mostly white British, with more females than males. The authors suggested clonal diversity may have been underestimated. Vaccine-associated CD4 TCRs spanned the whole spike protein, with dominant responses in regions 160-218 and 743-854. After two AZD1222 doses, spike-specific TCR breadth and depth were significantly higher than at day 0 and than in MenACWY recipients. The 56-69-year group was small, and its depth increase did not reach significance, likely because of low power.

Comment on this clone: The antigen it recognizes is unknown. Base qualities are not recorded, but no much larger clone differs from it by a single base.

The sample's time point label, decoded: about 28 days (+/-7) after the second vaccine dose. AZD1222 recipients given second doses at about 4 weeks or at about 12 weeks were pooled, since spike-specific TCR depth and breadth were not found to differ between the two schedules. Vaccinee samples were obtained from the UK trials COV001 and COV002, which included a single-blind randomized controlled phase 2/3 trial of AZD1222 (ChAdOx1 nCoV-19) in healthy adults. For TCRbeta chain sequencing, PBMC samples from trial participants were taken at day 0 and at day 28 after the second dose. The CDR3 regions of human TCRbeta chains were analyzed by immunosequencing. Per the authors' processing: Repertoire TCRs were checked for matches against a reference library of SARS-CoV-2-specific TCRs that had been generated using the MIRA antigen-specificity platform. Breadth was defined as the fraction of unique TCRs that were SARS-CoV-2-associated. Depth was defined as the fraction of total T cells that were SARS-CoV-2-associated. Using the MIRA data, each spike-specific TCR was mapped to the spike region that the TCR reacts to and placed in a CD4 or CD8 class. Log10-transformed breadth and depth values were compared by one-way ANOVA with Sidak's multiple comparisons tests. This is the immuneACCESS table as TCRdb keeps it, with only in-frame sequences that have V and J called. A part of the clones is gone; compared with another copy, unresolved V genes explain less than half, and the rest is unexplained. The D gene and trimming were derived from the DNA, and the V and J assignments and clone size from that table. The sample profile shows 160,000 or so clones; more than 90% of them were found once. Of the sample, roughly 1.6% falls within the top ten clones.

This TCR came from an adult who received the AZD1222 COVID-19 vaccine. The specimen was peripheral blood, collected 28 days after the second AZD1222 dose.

At the DNA level, the sequence is TGTGCCAGCAGCCATGGGGAAAGTCGTTTTCCGCACTTCACAGATACGCAGTATTTT. It encodes CASSHGESRFPHFTDTQYF. This chain joins TRBV4-2 to TRBJ2-3, with the identity of the D gene unclear. Spanning cysteine to phenylalanine, the CDR3 consists of 19 amino acids. The retained sequence is limited to the CDR3, 57 bases, with the frame set at the first base. CDR1 LGHNA and CDR2 YNFKEQ were looked up in the germline V gene. V and J lose 3 bases and 2 bases, and a span of 24 bases separates them.